The clone carrying this T cell receptor (beta chain) was recorded many times. Molecules of cDNA were individually given unique molecular identifiers that were attached to them. MiXCR was run by TCRdb on the 5' RACE reads, yielding one entry per CDR3 protein. The sample lists about 33,000 distinct CDR3 sequences, less than 5% occurring once. This sample was included in a study of early T cells in non-severe SARS-CoV-2 infection. Overall study: Sequenced bulk RNA came from whole blood that was unsorted, and chains were unpaired.

V was pared by 5 bases and J by 1 base, with 2 bases of the junction left unmatched. The germline CDR1 and CDR2 sequences are LGHDT and YNNKEL (reference sequence). This CDR3 is built from 14 residues. The sequencing sample was made of whole blood. The chain joins TRBV3-1 to TRBJ2-5; TRBD1 matches at 9 bases. This clonotype was obtained from an adult who was a healthcare worker with PCR-confirmed SARS-CoV-2 infection or an uninfected control (not recorded which). This chain's CDR3 is CASSGTGFQETQYF. DNA of the CDR3: TGTGCCAGCAGCGGGACAGGGTTCCAAGAGACCCAGTACTTC.